The present T cell receptor beta chain was sequenced within a study of cytomegalovirus exposure and HLA in healthy donors. Data came from immunoSEQ multiplex PCR; TCRdb stores just in-frame clones and leaves some out. The sample lists 300,000 to 350,000 clones; over 75% were seen once. V lost 0 bases and J 5 bases, leaving 11 bases between the germline ends. CDR1 and CDR2 from the germline V gene are SGHRS and YFSETQ. This CDR3 has 14 amino acids. The specimen sequenced was PBMCs. The J gene is TRBJ1-1, the V gene TRBV5-1; D gene unclear. The TCR originated in a young man in good health and CMV-seronegative. The CDR3 bases are TGCGCCAGCAGCTTGGGAGTCGGGAGGACTGAAGCTTTCTTT. It codes for CASSLGVGRTEAFF.